This T cell receptor beta chain was captured by sequencing in a study of T cell responses to AZD1222 COVID-19 vaccine. Details on this clone: What it binds is unknown.

Losses at the gene ends were 4 bases for V and 6 bases for J; bases not matched to a gene: 6. The CDR3 sequence is 14 residues long. CDR1 is SGHRS and CDR2 is YFSETQ in the germline V gene. The protocol was immunoSEQ multiplex PCR, while the TCRdb copy is restricted to in-frame clones and leaves out a portion. The data show approximately 110,000 clones, roughly 86% seen once. Study outcomes and limitations: Seropositive status at baseline applied to only 6 or 7 AZD1222 recipients. The CD4 TCRs associated with vaccination extended across spike and predominated at 160-218 and 743-854.

The V call is TRBV5-1, the J call TRBJ1-1; 10 nucleotides align to TRBD1. The specimen comprised peripheral blood, sampled 28 days after the second AZD1222 dose. This clonotype was sampled from an adult who received the AZD1222 COVID-19 vaccine. CDR3 sequence: CASSHGTGAPEAFF. CDR3 DNA sequence: TGCGCCAGCAGCCACGGGACAGGGGCTCCTGAAGCTTTCTTT.